This TCR beta chain was sequenced for a study of blood T cell repertoires in COVID-19. In the study overall: Specimens from acute and convalescent COVID-19 originated in the United States, Italy and Spain. Nucleic acid was either cDNA or gDNA, and it came from T cells, B-cell-depleted T cells, or PBMCs.

Libraries were prepared by immunoSEQ multiplex PCR; TCRdb keeps only in-frame clonotypes and omits some of them. Of roughly 250,000 clones in the sample, roughly 84% were seen once. The CDR3 spans 13 residues. Germline V gene lookup returns CDR1 LNHDA and CDR2 SQIVND (reference sequence). Trimming took 9 bases from V and 4 from J, leaving 13 bases between them. The sequence came from a middle-aged woman who had recovered from COVID-19. The chain employs TRBV19 and TRBJ1-5; D might be TRBD1 (5 bases). Sequencing used peripheral blood. CDR3 sequence reads: CASHGGGNQPQHF. The CDR3 bases are TGTGCCAGCCATGGGGGGGGGAATCAGCCCCAGCATTTT. Full variable domain (remainder filled in from reference TRBV19 and TRBJ1-5): DGGITQSPKYLFRKEGQNVTLSCEQNLNHDAMYWYRQDPGQGLRLIYYSQIVNDFQKGDIAEGYSVSREKKESFPLTVTSAQKNPTAFYLCASHGGGNQPQHFGDGTRLSIL.